The present T cell receptor beta chain was sequenced within a study of shared clonotypes between healthy human individuals. It was CD45RO-negative cells, positively selected for CCR7, that made up naive CD8 cells, with terminally differentiated effector memory CD45RA+ cells excluded. The authors ran the assay at deep level. Repertoires were generated with immunoSEQ multiplex PCR, while TCRdb's copy carries only in-frame clones and drops some. The sample has millions of clones, around 96% seen once. The CDR3 runs to 15 residues. The V gene lost 6 bases and the J gene lost 1 base, with 15 bases spanning the gap. CDR1 is MNHEY, CDR2 SMNVEV, per germline (reference sequence).

The material sequenced was naive CD8+ T cells sorted from blood. The chain has TRBV27 and TRBJ1-1; D remains unclear. The TCR was taken from a man aged 18 to 30 in good health. CDR3 sequence: CASSPHVGKNTEAFF. For the CDR3, the DNA is TGTGCCAGCAGCCCTCACGTAGGCAAGAACACTGAAGCTTTCTTT.